The clone carrying this T cell receptor beta chain was counted a few times. Its antigen is as yet unknown. Assay: immunoSEQ multiplex PCR; the TCRdb copy retains only in-frame clones and omits some. The table includes some 150,000 clones, about nine tenths detected once. With 3 bases removed from V and 0 bases from J, the gap between germline ends came to 14 bases. The germline V gene has CDR1 MGHDK and CDR2 SYGVNS. CDR3 length equals 16 residues. The source of the sample is a study of T cell responses to AZD1222 COVID-19 vaccine. Findings of the study overall: Clonal diversity may have been underestimated, and the donors were mostly white British, with more females than males.

J is TRBJ1-2 and V is TRBV25-1, with D unresolved. Sequencing used peripheral blood, obtained on day 0 of AZD1222 vaccination. The clonotype was recovered from an adult in good health. CDR3 coding DNA: TGTGCCAGCAGTGACCTCCTGGGCACCGCTAACTATGGCTACACCTTC. The encoded protein is CASSDLLGTANYGYTF.